These 13 T cell receptor beta chains share one sample of origin, sequenced in a study of blood T cell repertoires in COVID-19. Sequencing used immunoSEQ multiplex PCR; TCRdb keeps in-frame clones, though not all of them. The sample yields 55,000 to 65,000 clones, nearly 90% seen once. The sequenced material came from peripheral blood. The receptors stem from a woman between 55 and 75 years old with COVID-19, enrolled during active disease.

At least ten counts were recorded for this clone. V gene TRBV7-9 combines with J gene TRBJ2-7, with a weak D call TRBD2 (7 bases). Trimming removed 5 bases at V and 2 bases at J, with 13 bases between. This CDR3 region has 14 residues. The germline V gene has CDR1 SEHNR and CDR2 FQNEAQ (reference sequence). DNA for the CDR3: TGTGCCAGCAGCCCTAGGGGGACTACCTACGAGCAGTACTTC. It encodes CASSPRGTTYEQYF.

CDR3 in amino acids: CASSFGPGARRGEQFF. The CDR3, as DNA: TGTGCCAGCAGCTTTGGGCCCGGGGCTAGGAGGGGCGAGCAGTTCTTC. The V gene is TRBV7-9, the J gene TRBJ2-1, with D tentatively TRBD2 (6 bases). The CDR3 loop spans 16 amino acids. The ends were cut back, 3 bases at V and 10 bases at J, with 22 bases in the middle. Germline V gives CDR1 SEHNR, CDR2 FQNEAQ (reference sequence).

The chain employs TRBV7-6 and TRBJ2-1, with D hard to call. CDR1 SGHVS and CDR2 FNYEAQ come from the germline V gene. Trimming removed 5 bases from V and 0 bases from J, with 14 bases in between. The CDR3 loop spans 16 amino acids. The DNA of the CDR3 is TGTGCCAGCAGCCCGCCGACTGAGACCTCCTACAATGAGCAGTTCTTC. Amino acid sequence: CASSPPTETSYNEQFF.

The V and J genes are TRBV12-3 or TRBV12-4 and TRBJ1-1, with D hard to call. Trimming pared 3 bases from V and 4 bases from J, leaving 9 bases between. CDR3 length equals 13 residues. The CDR3 reads CASSFSEGTEAFF. The DNA for the CDR3 is TGTGCCAGCAGTTTCTCCGAGGGCACTGAAGCTTTCTTT.

This clone was recorded only once. The chain joins TRBV7-2 to TRBJ1-2, with 7 bases aligning to TRBD1. The CDR3 has 14 amino acids. CDR1 and CDR2 (germline): SGHTA, FQGNSA. With 1 base clipped from V and 5 bases from J, the junction kept 4 bases outside the gene matches. CDR3 nucleotides: TGTGCCAGCAGCTTAGGTACAGGGGTGTATGGCTACACCTTC. Translating it yields CASSLGTGVYGYTF.

The chain has TRBV6-5 and TRBJ1-2, with 8 bases fitting TRBD1. CDR3 length: 15 residues. Germline trimming cut 2 bases from V and 8 bases from J; bases unmatched to any gene: 10. Germline lookup yields CDR1 MNHEY and CDR2 SVGAGI. The CDR3 DNA reads as TGTGCCAGCAGTTACCAGGGGGCGGCCGGGTGGGGCTACACCTTC. This sequence encodes CASSYQGAAGWGYTF.

The V call is TRBV15, the J call TRBJ1-2; D call uncertain. The CDR3 extends over 15 amino acids. Germline assignment: CDR1 LNHNV and CDR2 YYDKDF (reference sequence). Trimming pared 0 bases from V and 6 bases from J, leaving 14 bases between. CDR3 in DNA: TGTGCCACCAGCAGAGAAGTCGGTGGGCAGCATGGCTACACCTTC. It translates to CATSREVGGQHGYTF.

This clone was found once. A read error may account for a junction end that differs from germline. The rearrangement uses TRBV6-2 or TRBV6-3 and TRBJ2-3; D possibly corresponds to TRBD2 (5 bases). The CDR3 loop spans 12 amino acids. Germline loops: CDR1 MNHEY, CDR2 SVGEGT. The CDR3 here is CASSYSSDTQYF. CDR3 coding DNA: TGTGCCAGCAGCTACTCTAGCGATACGCAGTATTTT.

This chain uses TRBV27 with TRBJ1-2, with D perhaps TRBD1 (5 bases). CDR3 size: 13 residues. CDR1 and CDR2 from the germline V gene are MNHEY and SMNVEV (reference sequence). Trimming took 7 bases from V and 2 from J, leaving 11 bases between them. CDR3 sequence reads: CASKEGINYGYTF. The CDR3 DNA is TGTGCCAGCAAGGAGGGGATAAACTATGGCTACACCTTC.

This clone showed up just once. V is TRBV12-3 or TRBV12-4 and J is TRBJ1-2, with D possibly matching TRBD1 (6 bases). Trimming took off 10 bases at V and 3 bases at J, with 15 bases between the two ends. CDR3 length equals 13 residues. CDR3 loop: CATRQGRDYGYTF. DNA for the CDR3: TGTGCCACCAGGCAGGGGAGGGACTATGGCTACACCTTC.

The rearrangement links TRBV5-6 to TRBJ2-7; 7 positions match TRBD1. This CDR3 comprises 14 residues. Germline CDR1 and CDR2: SGHDT and YYEEEE. V lost 2 bases to trimming and J lost 2 bases; unmatched junction nucleotides: 4. CDR3 residues: CASSFPGQTYEQYF. The CDR3 nucleotides read TGTGCCAGCAGCTTTCCGGGACAGACCTACGAGCAGTACTTC.

This chain joins TRBV6-2 or TRBV6-3 and TRBJ2-3, with TRBD2 matching over 13 bases. This CDR3 spans 18 amino acids. Germline-derived CDR1 and CDR2 are MNHEY and SVGEGT. Trimming took 0 bases from V and 3 from J; bases not matched to a gene: 6. CDR3 DNA: TGTGCCAGCAGTTACTCATACCGGACTAGCGGGAGAACAGATACGCAGTATTTT. It translates to CASSYSYRTSGRTDTQYF.

This clone was seen a handful of times. The chain uses TRBV6-5 and TRBJ1-3; D gene unclear. The germline V gene encodes CDR1 MNHEY and CDR2 SVGAGI. The CDR3 contains 13 residues. The V and J ends lost 8 bases and 0 bases respectively, with 8 bases between them. CDR3 sequence: CASSEVSGNTIYF. The CDR3 DNA reads as TGTGCCAGCTCGGAGGTCTCTGGAAACACCATATATTTT.